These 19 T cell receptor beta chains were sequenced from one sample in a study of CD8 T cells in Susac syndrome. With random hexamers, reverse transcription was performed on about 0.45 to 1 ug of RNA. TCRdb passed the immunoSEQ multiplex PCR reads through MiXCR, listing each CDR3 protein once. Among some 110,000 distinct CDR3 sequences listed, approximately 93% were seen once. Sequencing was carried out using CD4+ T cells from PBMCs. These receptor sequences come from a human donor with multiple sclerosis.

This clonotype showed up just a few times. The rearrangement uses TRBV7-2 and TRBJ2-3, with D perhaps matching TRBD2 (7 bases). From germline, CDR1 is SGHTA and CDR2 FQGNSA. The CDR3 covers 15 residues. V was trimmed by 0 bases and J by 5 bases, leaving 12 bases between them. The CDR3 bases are TGTGCCAGCAGCTTAGCGGGGGGGGCAATAGATACGCAGTATTTT. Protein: CASSLAGGAIDTQYF.

CDR3 residues: CASSRGTFANTEAFF. The CDR3 bases are TGTGCCAGCAGCCGAGGGACTTTTGCGAACACTGAAGCTTTCTTT. J is TRBJ1-1 and V is TRBV3-1, with D possibly being TRBD1 (5 bases). The germline V and J ends were trimmed by 4 bases and 1 base, with 13 bases remaining between them. The V gene's germline CDR1 is LGHDT and CDR2 YNNKEL (reference sequence). The CDR3 is made up of 15 amino acids.

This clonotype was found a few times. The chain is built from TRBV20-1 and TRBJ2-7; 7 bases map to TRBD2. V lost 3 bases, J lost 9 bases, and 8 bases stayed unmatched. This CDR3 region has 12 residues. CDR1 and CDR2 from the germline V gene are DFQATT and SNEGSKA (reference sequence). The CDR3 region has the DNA TGCAGTGCTAGCCCAGGTCGGGGGGTGCAGTACTTC. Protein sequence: CSASPGRGVQYF.

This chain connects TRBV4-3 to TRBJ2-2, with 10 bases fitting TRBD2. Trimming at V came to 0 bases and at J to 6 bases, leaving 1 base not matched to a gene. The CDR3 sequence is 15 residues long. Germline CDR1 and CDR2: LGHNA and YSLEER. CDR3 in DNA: TGCGCCAGCAGCCAAGAGGGACTAGCGTCCGGGGAGCTGTTTTTT. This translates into CASSQEGLASGELFF.

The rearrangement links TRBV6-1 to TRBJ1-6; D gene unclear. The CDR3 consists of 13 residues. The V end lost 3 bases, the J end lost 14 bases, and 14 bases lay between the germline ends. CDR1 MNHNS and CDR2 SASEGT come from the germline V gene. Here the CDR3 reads CASSEERRTALHF. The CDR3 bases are TGTGCCAGCAGTGAGGAAAGGCGTACGGCCCTCCACTTT.

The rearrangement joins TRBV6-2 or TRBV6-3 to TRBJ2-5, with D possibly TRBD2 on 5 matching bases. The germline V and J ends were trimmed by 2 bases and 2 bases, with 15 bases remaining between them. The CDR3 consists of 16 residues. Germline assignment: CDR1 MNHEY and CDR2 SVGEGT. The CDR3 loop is CASSYPGRTGQETQYF. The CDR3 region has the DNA TGTGCCAGCAGTTACCCAGGCCGGACTGGTCAAGAGACCCAGTACTTC.

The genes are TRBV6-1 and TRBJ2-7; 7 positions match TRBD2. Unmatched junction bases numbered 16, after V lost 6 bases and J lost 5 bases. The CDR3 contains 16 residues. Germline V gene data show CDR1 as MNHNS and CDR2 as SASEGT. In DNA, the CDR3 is TGTGCCAGCAGGGAGCGGGACTATCCCGGAGGAAACGAGCAGTACTTC. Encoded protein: CASRERDYPGGNEQYF.

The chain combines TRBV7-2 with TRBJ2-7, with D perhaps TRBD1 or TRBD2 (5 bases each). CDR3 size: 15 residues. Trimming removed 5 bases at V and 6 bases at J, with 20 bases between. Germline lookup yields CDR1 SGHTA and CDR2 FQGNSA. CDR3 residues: CASSPLALRGREQYF. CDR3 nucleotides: TGTGCCAGCAGCCCTCTTGCCCTACGGGGACGCGAGCAGTACTTC.

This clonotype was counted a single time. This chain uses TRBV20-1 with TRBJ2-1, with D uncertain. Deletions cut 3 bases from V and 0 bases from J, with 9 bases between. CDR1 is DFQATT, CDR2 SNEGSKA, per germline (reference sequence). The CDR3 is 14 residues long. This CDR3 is CSARMVSSYNEQFF. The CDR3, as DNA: TGCAGTGCTAGGATGGTTAGCTCCTACAATGAGCAGTTCTTC.

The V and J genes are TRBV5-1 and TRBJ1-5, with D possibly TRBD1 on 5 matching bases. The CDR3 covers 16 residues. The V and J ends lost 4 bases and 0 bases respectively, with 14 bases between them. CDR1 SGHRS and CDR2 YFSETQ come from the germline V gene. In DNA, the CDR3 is TGCGCCAGCAGCCCAGGGACCGGTTATAGCAATCAGCCCCAGCATTTT. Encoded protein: CASSPGTGYSNQPQHF. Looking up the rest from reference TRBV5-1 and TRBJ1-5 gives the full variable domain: KAGVTQTPRYLIKTRGQQVTLSCSPISGHRSVSWYQQTPGQGLQFLFEYFSETQRNKGNFPGRFSGRQFSNSRSEMNVSTLELGDSALYLCASSPGTGYSNQPQHFGDGTRLSIL.

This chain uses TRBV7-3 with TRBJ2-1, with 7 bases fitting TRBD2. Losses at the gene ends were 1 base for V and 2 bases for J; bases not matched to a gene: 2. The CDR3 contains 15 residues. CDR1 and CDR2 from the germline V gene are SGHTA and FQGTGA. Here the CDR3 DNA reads TGTGCCAGCAGCTTAAGCGGGGGTCCCTACAATGAGCAGTTCTTC. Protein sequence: CASSLSGGPYNEQFF.

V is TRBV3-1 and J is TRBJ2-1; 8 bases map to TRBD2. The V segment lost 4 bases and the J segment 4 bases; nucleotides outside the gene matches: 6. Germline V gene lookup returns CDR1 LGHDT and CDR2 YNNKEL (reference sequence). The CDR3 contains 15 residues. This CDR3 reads CASSPSAGVYNEQFF. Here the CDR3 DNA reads TGTGCCAGCAGCCCCTCAGCGGGGGTTTACAATGAGCAGTTCTTC.

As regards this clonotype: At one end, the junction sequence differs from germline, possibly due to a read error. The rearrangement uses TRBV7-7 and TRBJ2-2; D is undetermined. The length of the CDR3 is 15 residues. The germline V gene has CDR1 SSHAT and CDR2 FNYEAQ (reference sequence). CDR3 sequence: CASSLDRGHTGELFF. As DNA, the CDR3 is TGTGCTAGCAGCCTCGATCGAGGCCACACCGGGGAGCTGTTTTTT.

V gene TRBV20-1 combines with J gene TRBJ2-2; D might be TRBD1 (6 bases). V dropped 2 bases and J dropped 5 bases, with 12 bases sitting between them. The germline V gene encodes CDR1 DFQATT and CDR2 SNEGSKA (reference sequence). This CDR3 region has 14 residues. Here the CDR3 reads CSARSPRGTGELFF. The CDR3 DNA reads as TGCAGTGCTAGATCCCCCAGGGGAACCGGGGAGCTGTTTTTT.

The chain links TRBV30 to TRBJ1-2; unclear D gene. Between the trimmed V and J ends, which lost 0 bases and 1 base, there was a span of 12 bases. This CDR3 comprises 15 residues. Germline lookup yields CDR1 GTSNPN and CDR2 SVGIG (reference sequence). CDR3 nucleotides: TGTGCCTGGAGTGTAAAGGGCATCGATAACTATGGCTACACCTTC. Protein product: CAWSVKGIDNYGYTF.

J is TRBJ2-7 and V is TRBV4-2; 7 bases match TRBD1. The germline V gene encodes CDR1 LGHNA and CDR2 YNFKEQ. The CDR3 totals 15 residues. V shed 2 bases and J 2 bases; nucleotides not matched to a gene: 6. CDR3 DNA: TGTGCCAGCAGCCAACCCGGGACAGCAACCTACGAGCAGTACTTC. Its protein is CASSQPGTATYEQYF.

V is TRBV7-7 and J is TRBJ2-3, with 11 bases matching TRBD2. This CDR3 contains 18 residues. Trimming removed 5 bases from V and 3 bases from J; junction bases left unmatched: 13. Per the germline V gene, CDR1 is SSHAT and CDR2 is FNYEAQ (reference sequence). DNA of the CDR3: TGTGCCAGCAGCCGGGGGACTAGCGGATCCCTAGGTACAGATACGCAGTATTTT. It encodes CASSRGTSGSLGTDTQYF.

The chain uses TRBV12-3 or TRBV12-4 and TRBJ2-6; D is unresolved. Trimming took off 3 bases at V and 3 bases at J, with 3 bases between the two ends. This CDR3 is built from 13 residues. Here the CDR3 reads CASSLGGANVLTF. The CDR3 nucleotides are TGTGCCAGCAGTTTGGGTGGGGCCAACGTCCTGACTTTC.

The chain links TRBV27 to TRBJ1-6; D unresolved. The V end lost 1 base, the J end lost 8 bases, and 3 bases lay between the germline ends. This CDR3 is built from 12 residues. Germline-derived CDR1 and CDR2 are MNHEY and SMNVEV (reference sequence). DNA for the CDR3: TGTGCCAGCAGTTTATTATATTCACCCCTCCACTTT. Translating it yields CASSLLYSPLHF.